Presented here are 28 T cell receptor beta chains from one specimen sequenced in a study of OX40 agonist ivuxolimab in advanced cancers. Libraries came from the immunoSEQ multiplex PCR assay. Here the immuneACCESS table is served through TCRdb, limited to in-frame sequences with V and J called. Missing clones are a known gap in these copies; in checked studies unresolved V genes cover under half, and the rest lacks a known reason. The sample table records some 50,000 clones; approximately 86% of these occur just once. The ten largest clones take up roughly an eighth of the sample. This specimen was CD4+ or CD8+ T cells sorted from blood, taken in a trial of the OX40 agonist ivuxolimab. These receptors all come from an adult with an advanced solid tumor such as melanoma, head and neck, liver or kidney cancer.

The chain couples TRBV7-6 to TRBJ2-7; 9 nucleotides match TRBD1. The J segment lost 5 bases and the V segment lost 5 bases, leaving 13 bases of the junction unmatched. The CDR3 is made up of 16 amino acids. Germline assignment: CDR1 SGHVS and CDR2 FNYEAQ. The CDR3 DNA reads as TGTGCCAGCAGCGGATACCGACAGGGGGTGACCAACGAGCAGTACTTC. This encodes CASSGYRQGVTNEQYF.

The count of this clone is one. V usage is TRBV28 and J usage is TRBJ2-1, with 8 bases lining up with TRBD2. CDR1 and CDR2 (germline): MDHEN, SYDVKM. This CDR3 is built from 15 residues. J gave up 7 bases and V 6 bases, and 11 bases lay outside the gene matches. CDR3 sequence: CASSSRTSLTNEQFF. CDR3 nucleotides: TGTGCCAGCAGCTCTAGGACTAGCCTTACAAATGAGCAGTTCTTC.

This clone was detected only a few times. The V and J genes are TRBV30 and TRBJ1-2; the D gene is possibly TRBD1 (6 bases). The CDR3 spans 15 residues. Germline V gene lookup returns CDR1 GTSNPN and CDR2 SVGIG (reference sequence). Trimming shortened V by 3 bases and J by 4 bases, and 18 bases separated the two germline ends. The CDR3 reads CAWRIKGGDVYGYTF. CDR3 in DNA: TGTGCCTGGAGGATCAAGGGGGGCGATGTCTATGGCTACACCTTC.

The chain employs TRBV7-9 and TRBJ2-7; 9 bases line up with TRBD1. This CDR3 comprises 16 residues. CDR1 and CDR2 from the germline V gene are SEHNR and FQNEAQ (reference sequence). Trimming took 2 bases from V and 5 from J; bases not matched to a gene: 10. The CDR3 sequence: CASSLLGQGRLNEQYF. DNA for the CDR3: TGTGCCAGCAGCTTATTGGGACAGGGAAGACTTAACGAGCAGTACTTC.

V usage is TRBV18 and J usage is TRBJ1-2, with a possible D match to TRBD1 (6 bases). The germline V and J ends were trimmed by 0 bases and 6 bases, with 14 bases remaining between them. The germline gives CDR1 KGHSH, CDR2 LQKENI. This CDR3 region has 15 residues. The CDR3: CASSPPYRAGDGYTF. For the CDR3, the DNA is TGTGCCAGCTCACCACCGTATCGGGCAGGGGATGGCTACACCTTC.

This clone came up a few times. The junction departs from the called germline gene at one end, perhaps through a read error. This chain's CDR3 is CASSTVYGFTF. CDR3 nucleotides: TGTGCCAGCAGTACTGTTTATGGCTTCACCTTC. The V and J genes are TRBV28 and TRBJ1-2; no firm D call. This CDR3 spans 11 amino acids. In germline, CDR1 is MDHEN, CDR2 SYDVKM.

The J gene is TRBJ1-5, the V gene TRBV4-2, with D possibly TRBD1 on 6 matching bases. The CDR3 covers 15 residues. Trimming stripped 1 base from V and 4 bases from J, with 11 bases between. Germline loops: CDR1 LGHNA, CDR2 YNFKEQ. The CDR3 loop is CASSQGGQINQPQHF. CDR3 nucleotides: TGTGCCAGCAGCCAAGGTGGACAGATAAATCAGCCCCAGCATTTT.

The chain joins TRBV27 to TRBJ2-6, with D perhaps TRBD2 (5 bases). The CDR3 loop spans 12 amino acids. The V end was cut by 8 bases, the J end by 4 bases, with 6 bases between. The germline V gene has CDR1 MNHEY and CDR2 SMNVEV (reference sequence). CDR3 region: CASGEGANVLTF. CDR3 in DNA: TGTGCCAGCGGGGAGGGGGCCAACGTCCTGACTTTC.

V usage is TRBV7-8 and J usage is TRBJ2-7; TRBD1 agrees at 9 bases. CDR1 and CDR2 from the germline V gene are SGHVS and FQNEAQ. After removal of 4 bases from V and 0 bases from J, the junction contained 4 bases not matched to a gene. CDR3 length: 15 amino acids. The CDR3 sequence: CASSWGTGLSYEQYF. The CDR3 DNA reads TGTGCCAGCAGCTGGGGGACAGGGCTCTCCTACGAGCAGTACTTC.

The sample holds a few counts of this clone. The chain carries TRBV27 and TRBJ1-4, with 9 bases aligning to TRBD1. From germline, CDR1 is MNHEY and CDR2 SMNVEV (reference sequence). The V and J ends lost 6 bases and 8 bases, in that order; junction bases with no gene match: 10. This CDR3 region has 15 residues. The CDR3 loop reads CASRRRDREEEKLFF. The CDR3 DNA reads TGTGCCAGCAGACGCCGGGACAGGGAGGAGGAAAAACTGTTTTTT.

A note on this clone: Other DNA variants within this sample encode the same CDR3. This chain connects TRBV5-1 to TRBJ2-7; 8 positions agree with TRBD2. V lost 3 bases and J lost 3; bases outside the gene matches: 8. The germline gives CDR1 SGHRS, CDR2 YFSETQ. CDR3 length equals 15 residues. CDR3 in amino acids: CASSYGGLAGYEQYF. CDR3 DNA: TGCGCCAGCAGCTACGGGGGGCTAGCGGGCTACGAGCAGTACTTC.

The chain is built from TRBV29-1 and TRBJ1-2; D remains unclear. Trimming shortened V by 7 bases and J by 10 bases, and 16 bases separated the two germline ends. The CDR3 spans 11 residues. Per the germline V gene, CDR1 is SQVTM and CDR2 is ANQGSEA. The CDR3 region is CSALKTIDYTF. In DNA form, the CDR3 reads TGCAGCGCTTTAAAGACCATTGACTACACCTTC.

The rearrangement links TRBV19 to TRBJ2-1; 9 positions agree with TRBD2. The CDR3 spans 16 residues. Germline loops: CDR1 LNHDA, CDR2 SQIVND (reference sequence). J was trimmed by 3 bases and V by 4 bases; bases with no gene match: 7. In nucleotides, the CDR3 is TGTGCCAGTAGTAGCCCGGGACTAGCAGACTACAATGAGCAGTTCTTC. Translated: CASSSPGLADYNEQFF.

V usage is TRBV28 and J usage is TRBJ1-2; tentative D call: TRBD1 (5 bases). Germline V CDR1 and CDR2: MDHEN, SYDVKM. The CDR3 has 14 residues. Trimming cost V 7 bases and J 4 bases, with 16 bases left between them. DNA for the CDR3: TGTGCCAGCAAACGGGGAGGGGCAGCCTATGGCTACACCTTC. It encodes CASKRGGAAYGYTF.

The V gene is TRBV6-4, the J gene TRBJ2-5; D gene ambiguous. The CDR3 contains 14 residues. Germline V gives CDR1 MRHNA, CDR2 SNTAGT. V was clipped by 5 bases and J by 7 bases, with 17 bases between them. The CDR3 sequence: CASSPSSTMSTQYF. In DNA, the CDR3 is TGTGCCAGCAGTCCGTCGTCCACCATGTCGACCCAGTACTTC.

This chain uses TRBV10-3 with TRBJ2-1; 12 nucleotides match TRBD2. The CDR3 length is 16 residues. Unmatched junction bases numbered 4, after V lost 0 bases and J lost 7 bases. CDR1 and CDR2 from the germline V gene are ENHRY and SYGVKD. The CDR3 DNA reads as TGTGCCATCAGTGAGTCGTTCGGACTAGCGGGAAATGAGCAGTTCTTC. Translating gives CAISESFGLAGNEQFF.

This sequence joins TRBV7-9 and TRBJ2-4, with D possibly matching TRBD1 (6 bases). Between the trimmed V and J ends, which lost 5 bases and 0 bases, there was a span of 14 bases. Germline CDR1 SEHNR, CDR2 FQNEAQ (reference sequence). This CDR3 is 16 amino acids long. The CDR3 protein is CASSTDGTRAKNIQYF. Here the CDR3 DNA reads TGTGCCAGCAGCACCGACGGGACAAGAGCCAAAAACATTCAGTACTTC. The full variable domain, completed using reference TRBV7-9 and TRBJ2-4, is DTGVSQNPRHKITKRGQNVTFRCDPISEHNRLYWYRQTLGQGPEFLTYFQNEAQLEKSRLLSDRFSAERPKGSFSTLEIQRTEQGDSAMYLCASSTDGTRAKNIQYFGAGTRLSVL.

In its sample, this clone was seen a few times. The chain couples TRBV6-4 to TRBJ2-6; D is tentatively TRBD1 or TRBD2 (7 bases each). This CDR3 is 16 amino acids long. Per the germline V gene, CDR1 is MRHNA and CDR2 is SNTAGT. Trimming cost V 6 bases and J 2 bases, with 14 bases left between them. The CDR3 nucleotides read TGTGCCAGCAGCGAGCAGGGGGGGACTGGGGCCAACGTCCTGACTTTC. Its protein is CASSEQGGTGANVLTF.

This clone was seen a handful of times. The chain employs TRBV18 and TRBJ1-2; 9 bases match TRBD1. V lost 4 bases, J lost 1 base, and 7 bases stayed unmatched. CDR3 length: 16 amino acids. The germline V gene has CDR1 KGHSH and CDR2 LQKENI. The CDR3 DNA follows: TGTGCCAGCTCACGAGAGGGACAGGGACATAACTATGGCTACACCTTC. Translating it yields CASSREGQGHNYGYTF.

The CDR3 DNA sequence: TGTGCCAGTAGACTGGACAGTTATGGAAACACCATATATTTT. Protein: CASRLDSYGNTIYF. V usage is TRBV19 and J usage is TRBJ1-3; TRBD1 is a possible D gene (6 bases). Germline CDR1 and CDR2: LNHDA and SQIVND (reference sequence). V lost 6 bases to trimming and J lost 3 bases, with 12 bases between them. CDR3 length: 14 amino acids.

The genes are TRBV6-1 and TRBJ2-1, with 10 bases fitting TRBD2. This CDR3 contains 15 residues. Germline CDR1 MNHNS, CDR2 SASEGT. V dropped 5 bases and J dropped 1; count of bases not matched to a gene: 2. The CDR3 loop is CASSLLAGSYNEQFF. The CDR3 coding sequence is TGTGCCAGCAGTCTACTAGCGGGGTCCTACAATGAGCAGTTCTTC.

V gene TRBV6-4 combines with J gene TRBJ2-1; D gene uncertain. V was cut by 2 bases and J by 9 bases, with 11 bases left in between. Germline V lookup: CDR1 MRHNA, CDR2 SNTAGT. This CDR3 is built from 13 residues. The CDR3 DNA sequence: TGTGCCAGCAGTGACGAACTTTTTAGTGAGCAGTTCTTC. Residues: CASSDELFSEQFF.

The chain recombines TRBV7-2 with TRBJ2-2; D might be TRBD1 (5 bases). From germline, CDR1 is SGHTA and CDR2 FQGNSA. The V and J ends lost 10 bases and 3 bases respectively, with 15 bases between them. The CDR3 runs to 14 residues. The CDR3 region is CATGRRADTGELFF. In DNA, the CDR3 is TGTGCCACCGGCCGCAGGGCGGACACCGGGGAGCTGTTTTTT.

Points on this clone: The junction and the germline gene differ at one end; a read error may be behind it. V and J are TRBV10-1 and TRBJ2-3; weak D call: TRBD2 (6 bases). CDR1 WNHNN and CDR2 SYGVQD come from the germline V gene (reference sequence). The CDR3 has 13 residues. The CDR3 sequence: CASSETSIDTQYF. Here the CDR3 DNA reads TGCGCCAGCAGTGAGACTAGCATAGATACGCAGTATTTT.

The rearrangement links TRBV29-1 to TRBJ2-7; tentative D call: TRBD1 (6 bases). Germline V gives CDR1 SQVTM, CDR2 ANQGSEA. V lost 6 bases to trimming and J lost 6 bases, with 18 bases between them. This CDR3 has 13 residues. CDR3 sequence reads: CSVPVQGQGEQYF. The CDR3 region has the DNA TGCAGCGTCCCAGTTCAGGGGCAGGGCGAGCAGTACTTC.

This clone was found once. This chain joins TRBV5-6 and TRBJ1-2, with D perhaps matching TRBD1 (5 bases). This CDR3 has 15 amino acids. V was shortened by 1 base and J by 3 bases, with 13 bases between the two germline ends. CDR1 and CDR2 from the germline V gene are SGHDT and YYEEEE. This CDR3 is CASSLMGGLDYGYTF. CDR3 in DNA: TGTGCCAGCAGCTTGATGGGGGGTCTTGACTATGGCTACACCTTC.

CDR3 residues: CASSSRNEQFF. CDR3 nucleotides: TGTGCCAGCAGCTCGAGGAATGAGCAGTTCTTC. This chain joins TRBV28 and TRBJ2-1; D is undetermined. CDR1 is MDHEN and CDR2 is SYDVKM in the germline V gene. Trimming stripped 6 bases from V and 7 bases from J, with 7 bases between. This CDR3 is built from 11 residues.

The genes are TRBV28 and TRBJ2-7; TRBD1 matches at 11 bases. CDR3 length: 16 residues. V was clipped by 4 bases and J by 6 bases; unmatched bases: 11. Germline CDR1 and CDR2: MDHEN and SYDVKM. CDR3 region: CASSSAGAGQGGEQYF. The CDR3 region has the DNA TGTGCCAGCAGTTCCGCAGGAGCGGGACAGGGGGGCGAGCAGTACTTC.